This T cell receptor (beta chain) was captured by sequencing in a study of blood T cell repertoires in COVID-19. Overall study: Spain, Italy and the United States supplied samples that represented acute and convalescent COVID-19. The cDNA or gDNA used as material had been derived from T cells, B-cell-depleted T cells, or PBMCs.

As regards this clone: The same CDR3 also results from other DNA sequences found in this sample.

The CDR3 has 14 amino acids. With V trimmed by 4 bases and J by 4 bases, 5 bases remained unmatched. In germline, CDR1 is SGDLS, CDR2 YYNGEE. Original analysis: Amplification with reference gene primers provided the estimates of nucleated cell counts. The method was immunoSEQ multiplex PCR; TCRdb's version includes in-frame clones alone and lacks a portion of them. V and J calls and clone size are as listed in that table; D and trimming were resolved from the DNA. This table has 250,000 or so clones, around 83% appearing once. What was sequenced was peripheral blood. This chain joins TRBV9 and TRBJ2-1; 7 nucleotides align to TRBD2. This TCR derives from a man aged 40-49 years who had recovered from COVID-19. The CDR3 here is CASSPTSFYNEQFF. As DNA, the CDR3 is TGTGCCAGCAGCCCGACTAGCTTTTACAATGAGCAGTTCTTC.